The clone carrying this T cell receptor beta chain was seen a few times. The CDR3 runs to 19 residues. V lost 1 base and J lost 3, with 21 bases in between. Germline V lookup: CDR1 SGHAT, CDR2 FQNNGV. This specimen comes from a study of blood T cell repertoires in COVID-19. Study at large: Some COVID-19 samples were acute and others convalescent; all came from the United States, Italy and Spain. The cDNA or gDNA used as material had been derived from T cells, B-cell-depleted T cells, or PBMCs.

In the authors' workflow: The authors estimated nucleated cell counts from reference gene primer amplification. Produced via immunoSEQ multiplex PCR; TCRdb's table is partial and in-frame only. For V, J and clone size, that table is used; D and trimming come from the DNA. The table lists 150,000 to 200,000 clones, around four fifths of them singletons. The V and J genes are TRBV11-2 and TRBJ2-2; TRBD2 might be the D (6 bases). The sequence was collected from a young woman with acute or convalescent COVID-19. Sequencing was done on a sample of peripheral blood. The CDR3 reads CASSLGRRDLLSYTGELFF. CDR3 nucleotides: TGTGCCAGCAGCTTAGGTCGGAGGGACCTACTATCTTACACCGGGGAGCTGTTTTTT.